The subject of this entry is one TCR beta chain. The data were taken from a study of shared clonotypes between healthy human individuals. TCRdb's table, derived via immunoSEQ multiplex PCR, lists solely in-frame clones and lacks some. This sample carries a few million clones, just over 90% of them seen once, and the ten largest clones take about 0.13%. The TCR was taken from a man younger than 30 in good health. Sequenced: naive CD4+ T cells sorted from blood. Subset specified: CD45RA+ positively selected.

The CDR3 nucleotides read TGTGCCAGCAGCGTGGAGGGTGCTGAGCAGTTCTTC. This sequence encodes CASSVEGAEQFF. This chain joins TRBV9 and TRBJ2-1, with D possibly being TRBD2 (6 bases). The V end was cut by 2 bases, the J end by 9 bases, with 9 bases between. The germline CDR1 and CDR2 sequences are SGDLS and YYNGEE. The CDR3 runs to 12 residues.